A selection of T cell receptor beta chains follows, all from one sample in a study of cytomegalovirus exposure and HLA in healthy donors. Repertoires were generated with immunoSEQ multiplex PCR, while TCRdb's copy carries only in-frame clones and drops some. The repertoire holds 150,000 or so clones, with approximately 78% as singletons. What was sequenced was PBMCs. The receptors here all came from a woman between 40 and 55 years old in good health and CMV-seronegative. CDR3s include the opening cysteine and the closing phenylalanine or tryptophan. The D gene is left open where the match is weak. Clone sizes are given selectively: once, few, many, or a class where the clone is expanded.

>TRBJ2-1|TRBV25-1|NA|TRBD2
TGTGCCAGCAGTTTAGCGGGGGCTATATACAATGAGCAGTTCTTC
CASSLAGAIYNEQFF
>TRBJ2-5|TRBV5-1|NA|TRBD1
TGCGCCAGCAGACACTGGACCGGACAGGGGGTTGGAGAGACCCAGTACTTC
CASRHWTGQGVGETQYF
>TRBJ2-1|TRBV7-3|NA|TRBD1
TGTGCCAGCAGCCGACCCCCCGGACAGGGGAACAATGAGCAGTTCTTC
CASSRPPGQGNNEQFF
>TRBJ2-7|TRBV18|NA|NA
TGTGCCAGCTCACTCATGGGGCAGCCCTACGAGCAGTACTTC
CASSLMGQPYEQYF
>TRBJ2-1|TRBV2|NA|NA
TGTGCCAGCAGCCCCGAGAGCCACCGGAATGAGCAGTTCTTC
CASSPESHRNEQFF
>TRBJ2-5|TRBV2|NA|TRBD2
TGTGCCAGCAGTGAAGGCCTAGCGGGGGGGCCGGGGACCCAGTACTTC
CASSEGLAGGPGTQYF
>TRBJ1-4|TRBV5-1|NA|NA
TGCGCCAGCAGCTTGGCCGCAGGGACTAATGAAAAACTGTTTTTT
CASSLAAGTNEKLFF
>TRBJ1-2|TRBV5-1|NA|NA
TGCGCCAGCAGCTTGTATAGCCGGGTCAGCTCCCCCTATGGCTACACCTTC
CASSLYSRVSSPYGYTF
>TRBJ2-1|TRBV4-1|NA|TRBD2
TGCGCCAGCAGCCAAGTGAGTAGCGGGGGGCTCCAGTTCTTC
CASSQVSSGGLQFF
>TRBJ1-1|TRBV28|NA|NA
TGTGCCAGCAGCACATGGGGGGTGGAGTACACTGAAGCTTTCTTT
CASSTWGVEYTEAFF
>TRBJ1-6|TRBV27|NA|NA
TGTGCCAGCAGTTTCGGGGGGCTCGGTTCACCCCTCCACTTT
CASSFGGLGSPLHF
>TRBJ2-2|TRBV19|NA|TRBD1
TGTGCCAGTAGTATCGGGACAGGGGAGACCGGGGAGCTGTTTTTT
CASSIGTGETGELFF
>TRBJ1-5|TRBV28|once|TRBD1
TGTGCCAGTGGGGGCTCGGACAGGGGAGGCAATCAGCCCCAGCATTTT
CASGGSDRGGNQPQHF
>TRBJ1-3|TRBV5-4|NA|NA
TGTGCCAGCAGCTCTGCGCCGGGTAGCTCTGGAAACACCATATATTTT
CASSSAPGSSGNTIYF
>TRBJ2-3|TRBV5-1|NA|TRBD2
TGCGCCAGCAGCTCCTGGACTAGCGGGGGGAGGGGCCCCACAGATACGCAGTATTTT
CASSSWTSGGRGPTDTQYF
>TRBJ2-7|TRBV4-2|NA|NA
TGTGCCAGCAGCCTAACAACAGGGCCCGACTACGAGCAGTACTTC
CASSLTTGPDYEQYF
>TRBJ2-7|TRBV4-1|few|NA
TGCGCCAGCAGCCAAGAAGGGTCAGGGACTCGAGAGCAGTACTTC
CASSQEGSGTREQYF
>TRBJ1-3|TRBV19|NA|NA
TGTGCCAGTAAAGCGTCCCTCTCCCCTGGAAACACCATATATTTT
CASKASLSPGNTIYF
>TRBJ2-5|TRBV7-3|once|NA
TGTGCCAGCAGCTTAGAGCCAGGCCCGATGGGGACCCAGTACTTC
CASSLEPGPMGTQYF
>TRBJ2-1|TRBV2|NA|TRBD1
TGTGCCGGGGGACAGGTTCTGGTCAATGAGCAGTTCTTC
CAGGQVLVNEQFF
>TRBJ2-1|TRBV19|NA|TRBD1
TGTGCCAGTAGTACCCCTGGGGCAGGGGGCGCAGACAATGAGCAGTTCTTC
CASSTPGAGGADNEQFF
>TRBJ2-7|TRBV4-2|NA|NA
TGTGCCAGCAGCCAAGAGGGGCTGCGGGGCGCACACGAGCAGTACTTC
CASSQEGLRGAHEQYF
>TRBJ2-4|TRBV11-2|NA|NA
TGTGCCAGCAGCCTATGGGGAAGGGGCGGTCCCGCCAAAAACATTCAGTACTTC
CASSLWGRGGPAKNIQYF
>TRBJ2-5|TRBV5-1|once|NA
TGCGCCAGCAGATCCTCGCTAGGGGCTGAGACCCAGTACTTC
CASRSSLGAETQYF
>TRBJ1-2|TRBV6-6|few|NA
TGTGCCAGCAGCTTGGGGCGAGTGGACTATGGCTACACCTTC
CASSLGRVDYGYTF